This TCR beta chain was recovered during a study of blood T cell repertoires in COVID-19. Study context: The samples span acute and convalescent COVID-19 from the United States, Italy and Spain. The cDNA or gDNA used as material had been derived from T cells, B-cell-depleted T cells, or PBMCs.

Original processing notes: Scientists estimated how many nucleated cells there were by amplifying reference gene primers. Measured with immunoSEQ multiplex PCR; TCRdb has only the in-frame clones, and not every one. Clonal size and the V and J genes are those of that table, whereas D and trimming came from the DNA. The sample records a few hundred thousand clones, around 86% being singletons. Germline lookup yields CDR1 KGHSH and CDR2 LQKENI. CDR3 length: 11 residues. The V end was cut by 9 bases, the J end by 8 bases, with 11 bases between. The sequencing input was peripheral blood. V gene TRBV18 combines with J gene TRBJ2-1; the D gene is possibly TRBD1 (6 bases). The sequence was obtained from a man older than 75 with acute or convalescent COVID-19. Here the CDR3 reads CASQQGDEQFF. The CDR3 coding sequence is TGTGCCAGTCAACAGGGCGATGAGCAGTTCTTC.